This TCR beta chain is drawn from a study of response to subunit inactivated influenza vaccine. Study outcomes and limitations: Each seasonal flu vaccination may recruit only limited new T cells, authors suggested.

Trimming stripped 2 bases from V and 6 bases from J, with 13 bases between. CDR1 and CDR2 from the germline V gene are SQVTM and ANQGSEA. This CDR3 is built from 13 residues. TCRdb ran MiXCR on the RT-PCR reads and lists one entry per CDR3 protein. The sample yields 650,000 or so distinct CDR3 sequences, 13% to 15% seen once. This clonotype showed up just a few times. The antigen is unknown. The source of this sequence is a man in his fifties or sixties who received an inactivated influenza vaccine. The rearrangement uses TRBV29-1 and TRBJ1-1; D is perhaps TRBD1 (5 bases). Specimen: PBMCs from blood, collected 14 to 15 days before vaccination. For the CDR3, the DNA is TGCAGCGTTGAACCAGGGATTACGGCTGAAGCTTTCTTT. It yields the protein CSVEPGITAEAFF.